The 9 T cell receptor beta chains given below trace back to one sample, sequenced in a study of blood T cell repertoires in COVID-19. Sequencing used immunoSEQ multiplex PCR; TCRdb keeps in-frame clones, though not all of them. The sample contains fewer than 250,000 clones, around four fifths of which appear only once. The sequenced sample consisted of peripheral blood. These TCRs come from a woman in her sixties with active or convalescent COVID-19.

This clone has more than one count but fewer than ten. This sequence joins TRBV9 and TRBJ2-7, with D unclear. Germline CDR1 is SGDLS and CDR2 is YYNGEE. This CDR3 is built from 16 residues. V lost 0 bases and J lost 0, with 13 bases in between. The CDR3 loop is CASSVDSTLYSYEQYF. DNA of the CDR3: TGTGCCAGCAGCGTAGATTCGACTCTATACTCCTACGAGCAGTACTTC.

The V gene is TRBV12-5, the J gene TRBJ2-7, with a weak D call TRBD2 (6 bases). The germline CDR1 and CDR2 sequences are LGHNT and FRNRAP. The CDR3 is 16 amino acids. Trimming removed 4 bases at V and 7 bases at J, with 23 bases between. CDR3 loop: CASGSSLGLTVGEQYV. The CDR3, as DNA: TGTGCTAGTGGTTCATCTCTGGGACTTACAGTAGGGGAGCAGTACGTC.

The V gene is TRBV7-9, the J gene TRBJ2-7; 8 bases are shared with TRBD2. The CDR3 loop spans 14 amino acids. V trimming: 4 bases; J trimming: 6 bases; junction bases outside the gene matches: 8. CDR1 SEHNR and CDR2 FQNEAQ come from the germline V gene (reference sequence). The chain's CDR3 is CASSSPDSGTEQYF. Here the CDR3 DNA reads TGTGCCAGCAGCTCCCCGGATAGCGGGACCGAGCAGTACTTC. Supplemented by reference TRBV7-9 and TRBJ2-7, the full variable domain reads DTGVSQNPRHKITKRGQNVTFRCDPISEHNRLYWYRQTLGQGPEFLTYFQNEAQLEKSRLLSDRFSAERPKGSFSTLEIQRTEQGDSAMYLCASSSPDSGTEQYFGPGTRLTVT.

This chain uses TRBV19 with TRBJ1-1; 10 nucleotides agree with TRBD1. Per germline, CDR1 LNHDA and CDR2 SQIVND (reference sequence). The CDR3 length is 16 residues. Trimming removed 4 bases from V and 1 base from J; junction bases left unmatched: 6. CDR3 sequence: CASSTQRTGGNTEAFF. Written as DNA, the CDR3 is TGTGCCAGTAGTACCCAAAGGACAGGGGGGAACACTGAAGCTTTCTTT.

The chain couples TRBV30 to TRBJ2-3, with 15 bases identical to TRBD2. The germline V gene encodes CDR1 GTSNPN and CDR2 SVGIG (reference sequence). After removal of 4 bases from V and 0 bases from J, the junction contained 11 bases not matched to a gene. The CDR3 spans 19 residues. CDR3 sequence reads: CAWIDIGLAGGPSTDTQYF. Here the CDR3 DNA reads TGTGCCTGGATTGATATCGGACTAGCGGGAGGGCCTAGCACAGATACGCAGTATTTT.

The CDR3 coding sequence is TGTGCCAGCAGCGCTCAGCGGGACTCAGAATACGAGCAGTACTTC. This encodes CASSAQRDSEYEQYF. The chain couples TRBV5-4 to TRBJ2-7, with 7 nucleotides matching TRBD2. This CDR3 contains 15 residues. Germline CDR1 and CDR2: SGHNT and YYREEE (reference sequence). V lost 4 bases, J lost 4 bases, and 11 bases stayed unmatched.

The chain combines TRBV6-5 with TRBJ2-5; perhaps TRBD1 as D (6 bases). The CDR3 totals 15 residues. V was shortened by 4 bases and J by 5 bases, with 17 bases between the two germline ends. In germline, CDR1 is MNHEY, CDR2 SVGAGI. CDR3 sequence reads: CASSLPVAGDETQYF. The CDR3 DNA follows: TGTGCCAGCAGTTTACCGGTGGCAGGGGACGAGACCCAGTACTTC.

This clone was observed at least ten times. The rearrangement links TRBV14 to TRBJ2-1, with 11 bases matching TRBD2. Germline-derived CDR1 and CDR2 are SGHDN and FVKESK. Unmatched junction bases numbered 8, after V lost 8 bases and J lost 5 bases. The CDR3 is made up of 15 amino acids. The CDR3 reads CASRATSGMDNEQFF. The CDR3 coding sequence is TGTGCCAGCCGCGCGACTAGCGGGATGGACAATGAGCAGTTCTTC.

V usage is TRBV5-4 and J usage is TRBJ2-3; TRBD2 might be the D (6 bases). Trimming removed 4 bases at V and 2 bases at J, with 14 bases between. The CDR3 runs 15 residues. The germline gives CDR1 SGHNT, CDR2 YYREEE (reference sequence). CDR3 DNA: TGTGCCAGCAGCCACCCCGCGGGATCCACAGATACGCAGTATTTT. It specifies CASSHPAGSTDTQYF.